This T cell receptor (beta chain) emerged from a study of shared clonotypes between healthy human individuals. TCRdb's copy holds only in-frame clones and misses some; the assay was immunoSEQ multiplex PCR. This sample has millions of clones; 95% occur once, and the top ten carry more than 0.1%. This CDR3 has 14 residues. V lost 6 bases to trimming and J lost 2 bases, with 8 bases between them. The V gene's germline CDR1 is SGHTA and CDR2 FQGNSA. This receptor was taken from a man aged 18-30 years in good health. The rearrangement uses TRBV7-2 and TRBJ2-6; D may be TRBD1 (6 bases). Sequencing was carried out using naive CD4+ T cells sorted from blood. Described subset: CD45RA+ positively selected. The CDR3 reads CASSSGAGANVLTF. As DNA, the CDR3 is TGTGCCAGCAGTTCAGGGGCTGGGGCCAACGTCCTGACTTTC. The variable domain in full, with the rest retrieved from reference TRBV7-2 and TRBJ2-6, is GAGVSQSPSNKVTEKGKDVELRCDPISGHTALYWYRQSLGQGLEFLIYFQGNSAPDKSGLPSDRFSAERTGGSVSTLTIQRTQQEDSAVYLCASSSGAGANVLTFGAGSRLTVL.